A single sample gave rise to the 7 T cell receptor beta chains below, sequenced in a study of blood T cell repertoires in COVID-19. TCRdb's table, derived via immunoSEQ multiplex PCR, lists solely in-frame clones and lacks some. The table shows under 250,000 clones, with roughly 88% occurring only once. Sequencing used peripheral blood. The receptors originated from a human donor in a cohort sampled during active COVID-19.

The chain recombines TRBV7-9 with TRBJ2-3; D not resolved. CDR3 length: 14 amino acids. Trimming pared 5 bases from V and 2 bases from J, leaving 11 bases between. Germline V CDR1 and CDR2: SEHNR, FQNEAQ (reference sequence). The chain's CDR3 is CASSPVRVTDTQYF. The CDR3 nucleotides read TGTGCCAGCAGCCCGGTTAGAGTCACAGATACGCAGTATTTT.

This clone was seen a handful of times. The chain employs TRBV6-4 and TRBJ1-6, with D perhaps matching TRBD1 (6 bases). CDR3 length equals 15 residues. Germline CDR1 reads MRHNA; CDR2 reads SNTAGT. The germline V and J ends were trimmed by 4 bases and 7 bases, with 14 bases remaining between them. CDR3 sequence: CASSAGDASNSPLHF. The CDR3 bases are TGTGCCAGCAGTGCAGGGGACGCCTCGAATTCACCCCTCCACTTT.

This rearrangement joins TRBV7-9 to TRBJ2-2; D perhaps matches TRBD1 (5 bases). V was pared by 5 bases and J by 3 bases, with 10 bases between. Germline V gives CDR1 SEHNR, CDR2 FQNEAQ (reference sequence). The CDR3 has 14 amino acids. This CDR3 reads CASSAGIYTGELFF. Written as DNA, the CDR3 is TGTGCCAGCAGCGCAGGGATTTACACCGGGGAGCTGTTTTTT. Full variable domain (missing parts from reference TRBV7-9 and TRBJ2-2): DTGVSQNPRHKITKRGQNVTFRCDPISEHNRLYWYRQTLGQGPEFLTYFQNEAQLEKSRLLSDRFSAERPKGSFSTLEIQRTEQGDSAMYLCASSAGIYTGELFFGEGSRLTVL.

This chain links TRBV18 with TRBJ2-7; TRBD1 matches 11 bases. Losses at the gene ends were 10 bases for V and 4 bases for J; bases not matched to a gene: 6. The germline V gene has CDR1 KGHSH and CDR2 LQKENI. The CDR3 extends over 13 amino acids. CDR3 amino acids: CATSGTGGYEQYF. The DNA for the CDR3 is TGTGCCACCTCCGGGACAGGGGGTTACGAGCAGTACTTC.

The CDR3 DNA follows: TGTGCCAGCAGCCCCAGGGCCAGATGGGGAGAGACCCAGTACTTC. Translating it yields CASSPRARWGETQYF. The V and J genes are TRBV28 and TRBJ2-5; weak D call: TRBD1 (5 bases). Germline V lookup: CDR1 MDHEN, CDR2 SYDVKM. Deletions cut 6 bases from V and 4 bases from J, with 18 bases between. The CDR3 is made up of 15 amino acids.

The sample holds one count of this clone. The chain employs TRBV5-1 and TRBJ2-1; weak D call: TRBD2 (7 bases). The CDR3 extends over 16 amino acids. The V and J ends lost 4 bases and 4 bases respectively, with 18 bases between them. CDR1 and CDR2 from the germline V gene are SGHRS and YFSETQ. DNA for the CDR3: TGCGCCAGCAGCCCCGGAGGGGGGGCGGCGTACAATGAGCAGTTCTTC. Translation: CASSPGGGAAYNEQFF.

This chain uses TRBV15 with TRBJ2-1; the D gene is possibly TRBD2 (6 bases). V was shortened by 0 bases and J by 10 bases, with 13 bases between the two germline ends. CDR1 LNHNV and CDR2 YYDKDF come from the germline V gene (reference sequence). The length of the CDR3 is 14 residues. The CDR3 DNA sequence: TGTGCCACCAGCAGAGAAGGAGGGCCTGGCGAGCAGTTCTTC. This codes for CATSREGGPGEQFF.